The 5 T cell receptor beta chains presented below share a single source sample, sequenced in a study of control samples from healthy donors and cancer patients. The assay was immunoSEQ multiplex PCR, and TCRdb's table has in-frame clones only and misses some. The sample yields 70,000 to 100,000 clones, 91% seen once. The sequenced sample consisted of blood. The receptor source for this set is a man over 45 in good health.

The rearrangement uses TRBV2 and TRBJ1-3; D not resolved. There are 13 residues in the CDR3. CDR1 is SNHLY, CDR2 FYNNEI, per germline. V shed 6 bases and J shed 1 base, with 7 bases lying between them. The CDR3 region has the DNA TGTGCCAGCAGAAGGGAGTCTGGAAACACCATATATTTT. This translates into CASRRESGNTIYF.

J is TRBJ1-2 and V is TRBV5-5, with unresolved D. V dropped 0 bases and J dropped 3 bases, with 15 bases sitting between them. Germline V gene sequence: CDR1 SGHKS, CDR2 YYEKEE (reference sequence). CDR3 length: 16 amino acids. DNA of the CDR3: TGTGCCAGCAGCTTGGATCGGGCCGCCCAGCACTATGGCTACACCTTC. This translates into CASSLDRAAQHYGYTF.

A note on this clone: Germline and junction disagree at one end, which may indicate a read error. The chain uses TRBV2 and TRBJ1-5; a possible D gene is TRBD1 (6 bases). This CDR3 comprises 15 residues. The germline gives CDR1 SNHLY, CDR2 FYNNEI. CDR3 DNA sequence: TGTGCCAGCACTGAAGGGGGGAGGAGCAATCAGCCCCAGCATTTT. Protein sequence: CASTEGGRSNQPQHF.

There are a few counts of this clone. The chain links TRBV5-6 to TRBJ1-2; TRBD1 matches 10 bases. Trimming took 4 bases from V and 4 from J; bases not matched to a gene: 10. The CDR3 is 16 amino acids. CDR1 and CDR2 (germline): SGHDT, YYEEEE. DNA for the CDR3: TGTGCCAGCAGCCCAAACACCGGGACAGGGGTCTATGGCTACACCTTC. This gives the protein CASSPNTGTGVYGYTF. Based on the CDR3 plus reference TRBV5-6 and TRBJ1-2, the full variable domain is DAGVTQSPTHLIKTRGQQVTLRCSPKSGHDTVSWYQQALGQGPQFIFQYYEEEERQRGNFPDRFSGHQFPNYSSELNVNALLLGDSALYLCASSPNTGTGVYGYTFGSGTRLTVV.

This chain joins TRBV19 and TRBJ1-2, with D possibly being TRBD1 (5 bases). Trimming stripped 5 bases from V and 0 bases from J, with 7 bases between. This CDR3 spans 13 amino acids. Germline CDR1 and CDR2: LNHDA and SQIVND (reference sequence). CDR3 DNA sequence: TGTGCCAGTAGTTCGGGACCTAACTATGGCTACACCTTC. Its protein is CASSSGPNYGYTF.